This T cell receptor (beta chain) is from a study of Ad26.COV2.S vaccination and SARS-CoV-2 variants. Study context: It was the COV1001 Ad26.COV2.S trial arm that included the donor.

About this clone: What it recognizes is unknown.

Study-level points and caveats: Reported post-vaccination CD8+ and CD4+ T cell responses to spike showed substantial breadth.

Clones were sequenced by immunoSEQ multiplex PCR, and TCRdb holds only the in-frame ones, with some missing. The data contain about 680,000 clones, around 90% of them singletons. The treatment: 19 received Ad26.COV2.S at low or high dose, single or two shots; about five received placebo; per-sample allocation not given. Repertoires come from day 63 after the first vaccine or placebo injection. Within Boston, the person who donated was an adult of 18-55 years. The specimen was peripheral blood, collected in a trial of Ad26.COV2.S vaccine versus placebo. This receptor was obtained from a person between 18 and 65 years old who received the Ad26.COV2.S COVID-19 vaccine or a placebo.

As DNA, the CDR3 is TGCGCCAGCAGCGTCACTAGGACCGGGGCCTACGAGCAGTACTTC. It translates to CASSVTRTGAYEQYF. The chain combines TRBV5-1 with TRBJ2-7; TRBD2 is a possible D gene (5 bases). The CDR3 length is 15 residues. V was pared by 4 bases and J by 2 bases, with 16 bases between. CDR1 and CDR2 (germline): SGHRS, YFSETQ.